A single sample is the source of the 25 T cell receptor beta chains below, sequenced in a study of identical twins. TCRdb redid the calling of the 5' RACE reads with MiXCR, one entry per CDR3 protein. The data show about 700,000 distinct CDR3 sequences, with roughly 6% seen just once and 1.5% to 2% held by the top ten. The sequencing input was naive T cells sorted from blood. Receptors were obtained from a man younger than 35 in good health.

The CDR3 DNA follows: TGTGCCAGCAGTGAAGCGCTTCGGGACGACTACGAGCAGTACTTC. It specifies CASSEALRDDYEQYF. The chain couples TRBV2 to TRBJ2-7, with D tentatively TRBD1 or TRBD2 (5 bases each). V lost 0 bases to trimming and J lost 3 bases, with 12 bases between them. The CDR3 is 15 residues long. CDR1 is SNHLY, CDR2 FYNNEI, per germline.

There are many counts of this clonotype. This chain connects TRBV6-2 or TRBV6-3 to TRBJ2-7, with a possible D match to TRBD1 (6 bases). Germline lookup yields CDR1 MNHEY and CDR2 SVGEGT. The V and J ends lost 6 bases and 4 bases respectively, with 16 bases between them. The CDR3 extends over 14 amino acids. The CDR3 bases are TGTGCCAGCAGCGGACAGACGATGATTTACGAGCAGTACTTC. It specifies CASSGQTMIYEQYF.

The sample holds many counts of this clonotype. V and J are TRBV12-3 or TRBV12-4 and TRBJ2-2; no clear D. The length of the CDR3 is 13 residues. Trimming took 6 bases from V and 5 from J, leaving 10 bases between them. DNA for the CDR3: TGTGCCAGCAGAATGAAGAAGACCGGGGAGCTGTTTTTT. Encoded protein: CASRMKKTGELFF.

The rearrangement links TRBV9 to TRBJ2-1, with 11 bases that match TRBD2. The CDR3 consists of 16 residues. Germline CDR1 and CDR2: SGDLS and YYNGEE. V lost 3 bases and J lost 7; bases outside the gene matches: 9. The chain's CDR3 is CASSEPGTSGLNEQFF. As DNA, the CDR3 is TGTGCCAGCAGCGAGCCCGGGACTAGCGGCCTGAATGAGCAGTTCTTC.

This clonotype was detected ten times or more. This chain joins TRBV24-1 and TRBJ2-3; TRBD2 matches 9 bases. There are 14 residues in the CDR3. With 4 bases clipped from V and 4 bases from J, the junction kept 2 bases outside the gene matches. The germline CDR1 and CDR2 sequences are KGHDR and SFDVKD. DNA of the CDR3: TGTGCCACCAGTGACGCGGGAGGGCCAGATACGCAGTATTTT. Its protein product is CATSDAGGPDTQYF.

There are a few counts of this clonotype. The rearrangement links TRBV28 to TRBJ1-5; 7 nucleotides agree with TRBD1. V gave up 7 bases and J gave up 6 bases; unmatched junction bases: 6. Germline V gene lookup returns CDR1 MDHEN and CDR2 SYDVKM. There are 13 residues in the CDR3. CDR3 residues: CASNDRAIQPQHF. The CDR3 DNA follows: TGTGCCAGCAACGACAGGGCGATTCAGCCCCAGCATTTT.

This sequence joins TRBV18 and TRBJ2-7; unclear D gene. Trimming left V 6 bases short and J 5 bases short, with 14 bases between. The CDR3 has 13 residues. In germline, CDR1 is KGHSH, CDR2 LQKENI. The CDR3 sequence: CASSATASNEQYF. In DNA, the CDR3 is TGTGCCAGCTCCGCGACGGCGTCCAACGAGCAGTACTTC.

This clonotype came up a few times. V gene TRBV28 combines with J gene TRBJ2-1; TRBD1 matches at 11 bases. With 6 bases clipped from V and 3 bases from J, the junction kept 4 bases outside the gene matches. CDR3 length: 15 amino acids. The germline V gene encodes CDR1 MDHEN and CDR2 SYDVKM. The CDR3 region has the DNA TGTGCCAGCAGCTCGGGACAGGGGGACTACAATGAGCAGTTCTTC. Protein sequence: CASSSGQGDYNEQFF. The full variable domain, its missing parts supplied by reference TRBV28 and TRBJ2-1, is DVKVTQSSRYLVKRTGEKVFLECVQDMDHENMFWYRQDPGLGLRLIYFSYDVKMKEKGDIPEGYSVSREKKERFSLILESASTNQTSMYLCASSSGQGDYNEQFFGPGTRLTVL.

This clonotype turned up a few times. The chain combines TRBV6-5 with TRBJ2-2, with D possibly TRBD2 on 6 matching bases. Germline loops: CDR1 MNHEY, CDR2 SVGAGI. The CDR3 has 18 residues. The germline V and J ends were trimmed by 0 bases and 5 bases, with 19 bases remaining between them. CDR3 bases: TGTGCCAGCAGTTACTCGAGTTTCGGGGCTAGCGAAACCGGGGAGCTGTTTTTT. As protein: CASSYSSFGASETGELFF.

This clonotype occurred many times. The chain links TRBV11-2 to TRBJ2-3; D gene ambiguous. This CDR3 comprises 15 residues. From germline, CDR1 is SGHAT and CDR2 FQNNGV. Trimming took 0 bases from V and 10 from J, leaving 17 bases between them. CDR3 coding DNA: TGTGCCAGCAGCTTAGACTTAGGACGGGCACGAGCGCAGTATTTT. Translating it yields CASSLDLGRARAQYF.

J is TRBJ2-1 and V is TRBV5-1; the D call may be TRBD1 or TRBD2 (5 bases each). CDR3 length: 14 residues. V lost 4 bases and J lost 7, with 15 bases in between. Germline lookup yields CDR1 SGHRS and CDR2 YFSETQ. This CDR3 reads CASSGDLRGNEQFF. The CDR3 DNA is TGCGCCAGCAGCGGGGACCTAAGAGGGAATGAGCAGTTCTTC.

At least ten counts were recorded for this clonotype. The gene calls are TRBV20-1 and TRBJ2-7, with a possible D match to TRBD1 (6 bases). There are 15 residues in the CDR3. The ends were cut back, 0 bases at V and 3 bases at J, with 15 bases in the middle. Germline V CDR1 and CDR2: DFQATT, SNEGSKA (reference sequence). CDR3 bases: TGCAGTGCTAGAGATCCAGAAGGACAGTACTACGAGCAGTACTTC. Amino acid sequence: CSARDPEGQYYEQYF.

This clonotype was counted between two and nine times. This chain connects TRBV28 to TRBJ1-1; D gene unclear. CDR3 size: 14 residues. CDR1 is MDHEN and CDR2 is SYDVKM in the germline V gene. V was clipped by 2 bases and J by 3 bases, with 10 bases between them. The CDR3 bases are TGTGCCAGCAGTTTAGTACAGCCTTACACTGAAGCTTTCTTT. Its protein product is CASSLVQPYTEAFF.

This clonotype was seen at least ten times. The chain recombines TRBV14 with TRBJ1-1; D remains ambiguous. This CDR3 region has 13 residues. Trimming removed 2 bases at V and 6 bases at J, with 10 bases between. Germline V CDR1 and CDR2: SGHDN, FVKESK. The CDR3 sequence is CASSQLHGAEAFF. DNA of the CDR3: TGTGCCAGCAGCCAATTACATGGGGCTGAAGCTTTCTTT.

Remarks on this clonotype: This clone may be a read error of a much larger clone one base away. This rearrangement joins TRBV6-6 to TRBJ2-5; maybe TRBD2 (6 bases). With the DNA end fitting TRBJ2-1 better, the J assignment may be wrong. The CDR3 has 12 residues. Germline CDR1 and CDR2: MNHNY and SVGAGI (reference sequence). The CDR3 is CASRLAEETQFF. CDR3 coding DNA: TGTGCCAGCAGGTTAGCGGAAGAGACCCAGTTCTTC.

Many counts were recorded for this clonotype. The chain employs TRBV12-3 or TRBV12-4 and TRBJ2-1; 8 bases line up with TRBD1. The length of the CDR3 is 12 residues. V lost 5 bases and J lost 9; bases outside the gene matches: 3. The CDR3 protein is CASSEQGGEQFF. For the CDR3, the DNA is TGTGCCAGCAGTGAACAGGGGGGTGAGCAGTTCTTC.

The table lists this clonotype with many counts. The chain combines TRBV24-1 with TRBJ1-4; D gene unclear. V lost 6 bases to trimming and J lost 2 bases, with 15 bases between them. Looked up from germline, CDR1 is KGHDR and CDR2 is SFDVKD. The CDR3 extends over 16 amino acids. DNA of the CDR3: TGTGCCACCAGTAACCCAGGCCCCTCGACTAATGAAAAACTGTTTTTT. Protein: CATSNPGPSTNEKLFF.

Ten or more counts support this clonotype. The chain links TRBV5-1 to TRBJ2-7; TRBD1 matches 7 bases. CDR3 length: 13 amino acids. V dropped 5 bases and J dropped 3; count of bases not matched to a gene: 5. Germline CDR1 SGHRS, CDR2 YFSETQ. The CDR3 sequence is CASRGDSDYEQYV. CDR3 in DNA: TGCGCCAGCAGGGGGGACAGCGACTACGAGCAGTACGTC.

This clonotype was seen more than once but under ten times. The chain employs TRBV2 and TRBJ2-7; 7 nucleotides line up with TRBD2. CDR1 SNHLY and CDR2 FYNNEI come from the germline V gene. The CDR3 runs to 14 residues. Losses at the gene ends were 0 bases for V and 6 bases for J; bases not matched to a gene: 5. The CDR3 DNA sequence: TGTGCCAGCAGTGAAGCGGACCCGGGAGGCGAGCAGTACGTC. Protein product: CASSEADPGGEQYV.

The chain links TRBV5-1 to TRBJ2-7, with TRBD2 matching 8 bases. The J segment lost 2 bases and the V segment lost 0 bases, leaving 7 bases of the junction unmatched. The CDR3 contains 16 residues. Germline V lookup: CDR1 SGHRS, CDR2 YFSETQ. CDR3 region: CASSLASSGNPYEQYF. Written as DNA, the CDR3 is TGCGCCAGCAGCTTGGCGAGTAGCGGGAACCCCTACGAGCAGTACTTC.

This clonotype was detected many times. The CDR3 sequence is CSVDTGYTF. The DNA of the CDR3 is TGCAGCGTTGACACCGGCTACACCTTC. The chain is built from TRBV29-1 and TRBJ1-2; D is ambiguous. Trimming removed 3 bases at V and 8 bases at J, with 4 bases between. The CDR3 loop spans 9 amino acids. From germline, CDR1 is SQVTM and CDR2 ANQGSEA.

In this sample, this clonotype turned up a few times. CDR3 sequence (DNA): TGCAGCGTTAGTGCGGGAGGGCCTCGCGGGGAGCTGTTTTTT. This translates into CSVSAGGPRGELFF. The chain carries TRBV29-1 and TRBJ2-2; 9 nucleotides agree with TRBD2. The CDR3 sequence is 14 residues long. Germline CDR1 and CDR2: SQVTM and ANQGSEA. V lost 5 bases and J lost 7; bases outside the gene matches: 8.

This clonotype was seen ten or more times. The chain couples TRBV9 to TRBJ1-5; D is uncertain. Trimming stripped 0 bases from V and 1 base from J, with 8 bases between. This CDR3 has 15 amino acids. The germline CDR1 and CDR2 sequences are SGDLS and YYNGEE. The CDR3 bases are TGTGCCAGCAGCGTAGGGACCGCCAGCAATCAGCCCCAGCATTTT. Its translation: CASSVGTASNQPQHF.

This clonotype was seen repeatedly, ten times or more. V is TRBV27 and J is TRBJ1-4, with a tentative D call TRBD1 (6 bases). The CDR3 has 15 residues. V lost 4 bases to trimming and J lost 1 base, with 10 bases between them. Looked up from germline, CDR1 is MNHEY and CDR2 is SMNVEV (reference sequence). The CDR3 sequence: CASSSLTGTNEKLFF. CDR3 bases: TGTGCCAGCAGTTCCCTGACAGGAACTAATGAAAAACTGTTTTTT. Filled out from reference TRBV27 and TRBJ1-4, the complete variable domain reads EAQVTQNPRYLITVTGKKLTVTCSQNMNHEYMSWYRQDPGLGLRQIYYSMNVEVTDKGDVPEGYKVSRKEKRNFPLILESPSPNQTSLYFCASSSLTGTNEKLFFGSGTQLSVL.

This clonotype was recorded at least ten times. The rearrangement links TRBV9 to TRBJ2-5; 7 bases match TRBD1. V lost 0 bases and J lost 0; bases outside the gene matches: 8. The CDR3 is 17 amino acids. Germline V gene sequence: CDR1 SGDLS, CDR2 YYNGEE. DNA for the CDR3: TGTGCCAGCAGCGTAGACCTCCAGACAGGGCACCAAGAGACCCAGTACTTC. It translates to CASSVDLQTGHQETQYF. The whole variable domain, filled in from reference TRBV9 and TRBJ2-5, reads DSGVTQTPKHLITATGQRVTLRCSPRSGDLSVYWYQQSLDQGLQFLIQYYNGEERAKGNILERFSAQQFPDLHSELNLSSLELGDSALYFCASSVDLQTGHQETQYFGPGTRLLVL.